This is a list of T cell receptor beta chains from one sample in a study of T cell responses to AZD1222 COVID-19 vaccine. Profiled with immunoSEQ multiplex PCR; TCRdb holds only in-frame clones, not every one. The table has fewer than 200,000 clones, around 88% seen once. Sequenced material: peripheral blood, taken on day 0 of AZD1222 vaccination. The receptors shown here come from an adult in good health. Both conserved end residues are trimmed from each CDR3. Each record gives: J gene, V gene, CDR3 protein.

TRBJ1-2	TRBV2	ASSTGGYGYT
TRBJ1-5	TRBV7-2	ASSFTGDSNQPQH
TRBJ2-5	TRBV28	ASRGAPRDYQETQY
TRBJ2-7	TRBV6-5	ASSKGVGQQY
TRBJ2-3	TRBV5-1	ASSLRTGEDTQY
TRBJ1-2	TRBV30	AWTRGRNDYGYT
TRBJ2-7	TRBV5-1	ASSRTGDHEQY
TRBJ2-7	TRBV6-5	AVTTGGSGLSF
TRBJ1-6	TRBV5-1	ASSSDRIQSSYNSPLH
TRBJ2-2	TRBV7-2	ASSPLVGTGELF
TRBJ1-1	TRBV7-2	ASSLQGENTEAF
TRBJ2-7	TRBV20-1	SVRAVAEQY
TRBJ2-7	TRBV27	ASSPWAERYEQY
TRBJ1-3	TRBV28	ASSFGAEIGNTIY
TRBJ2-5	TRBV7-2	ASSSHFSETQY
TRBJ1-4	TRBV19	ASRKGGTNEKLF
TRBJ1-6	TRBV19	ASRGTGQGISPLH
TRBJ1-5	TRBV19	ASSTGTVSNQPQH
TRBJ1-1	TRBV28	ASSRGTGVKDTEAF
TRBJ1-2	TRBV29-1	SVDRADYGYT
TRBJ1-1	TRBV7-9	ASSSSRSTEAF
TRBJ2-1	TRBV27	ASSPRGREQF
TRBJ1-6	TRBV28	ASSPTGGVGNSPLH
TRBJ2-3	TRBV3-1/TRBV3-2	ASSQVLGGDTQY
TRBJ1-5	TRBV5-5	ASSSGTVSNQPQH
TRBJ2-1	TRBV13	ASSLKGSSYNEQF
TRBJ2-2	TRBV6-5	ASSPRTVNTGELF
TRBJ1-3	TRBV7-2	ASSLRGESSGNTIY
TRBJ1-4	TRBV28	ASRLPGTGHEKLF
TRBJ2-3	TRBV6-2/TRBV6-3	ASSYGNSGRALGTQY
TRBJ2-3	TRBV9	ASSVTGDPGTQY
TRBJ2-5	TRBV7-9	ASSLAGLQETQY
TRBJ1-4	TRBV5-1	ASSLGAGSNEKLF
TRBJ1-6	TRBV5-4	ASSTPETGYNSPLH
TRBJ2-4	TRBV15	ATSSRGTGLNIQY
TRBJ1-5	TRBV27	ASRSGVGSNQPQH
TRBJ1-2	TRBV3-1/TRBV3-2	ASSRGRSNYGYT
TRBJ2-5	TRBV27	ASTQYAGGGETQY
TRBJ2-7	TRBV28	ATALPGQGSSSYEQY
TRBJ1-5	TRBV11-3	ASSLAGGRNQPQH
TRBJ2-1	TRBV7-6	ASSLEAFVLSSYNEQF
TRBJ2-3	TRBV6-2/TRBV6-3	ASSYSGTDTQY
TRBJ1-1	TRBV6-5	ASSSGLESTEAF
TRBJ1-2	TRBV24-1	ATSTWTGLNYGYT
TRBJ1-4	TRBV28	ASSLVGRVRKEKLF
TRBJ1-4	TRBV21-1	ASSKRADPTNEKLF
TRBJ1-6	TRBV9	ASSFGQGRSPLH
TRBJ1-1	TRBV19	ASKTQGNTEAF
TRBJ2-7	TRBV5-1	ASSLAGGAYEQY
TRBJ1-5	TRBV5-1	ASRLGGDQPQH
TRBJ1-6	TRBV5-1	ASSLEGQINSPLH
TRBJ1-1	TRBV19	ASSMGSPMNTEAF
TRBJ1-6	TRBV30	AWSASGGFNSPLH
TRBJ2-6	TRBV5-4	ASSLKPWDSGANVLT
TRBJ1-1	TRBV28	AIAGTPKPEAF
TRBJ1-1	TRBV7-9	ASSLGGSNTEAF
TRBJ2-7	TRBV5-1	ASSLALTSSSGEQY